One sample yielded the 28 T cell receptor beta chains listed below, sequenced in a study of T-cell reconstitution after alpha-beta-depleted transplantation in children (dated by TCRdb to 2016 to 2017). The library relied on PCR. The instrument given in TCRdb is Illumina HiSeq 2500. To normalize quantification of the TCRbeta repertoire, the TCR libraries were built with molecular barcoding that relied on unique molecular identifiers. Starting from the raw public reads, TCRdb applied fastp trimming at Q25, assembled clones with MiXCR and retained in-frame beta chains. Rows are combined by CDR3 protein, so each entry shows the most common genes and DNA. The sample has 400,000 to 500,000 distinct CDR3 sequences on record, roughly 10% of them singletons. Of the sample, roughly 6% falls within the top ten clones. Source: PBMCs from the stem cell graft donor, taken from the stem cell graft. The receptors were sampled from a human donor who donated a stem cell graft to a child with acute myeloid leukemia.

This sequence joins TRBV4-3 and TRBJ1-5; D gene unclear. The CDR3 sequence is 16 residues long. Germline lookup yields CDR1 LGHNA and CDR2 YSLEER. Trimming removed 0 bases at V and 7 bases at J, with 16 bases between. The CDR3 bases are TGCGCCAGCAGCCAAGACACCAACAGCGGGCGCCAGCCCCAGCATTTT. Encoded protein: CASSQDTNSGRQPQHF.

This clonotype showed up just a few times. The chain uses TRBV27 and TRBJ2-5; D remains ambiguous. In germline, CDR1 is MNHEY, CDR2 SMNVEV (reference sequence). Trimming cost V 1 base and J 5 bases, with 14 bases left between them. This CDR3 is built from 15 residues. The CDR3 is CASSLLPGHQETQYF. The CDR3 DNA reads as TGTGCCAGCAGTTTATTGCCCGGTCATCAGGAGACCCAGTACTTC.

At least ten counts were recorded for this clonotype. The rearrangement uses TRBV5-1 and TRBJ1-2; 9 bases fit TRBD1. The CDR3 length is 14 residues. CDR1 and CDR2 (germline): SGHRS, YFSETQ. V shed 0 bases and J 6 bases; nucleotides not matched to a gene: 3. As DNA, the CDR3 is TGCGCCAGCAGCTTGGTACGGACAGGGGATGGCTACACCTTC. Translation: CASSLVRTGDGYTF.

This clonotype has just a few counts. The chain combines TRBV5-1 with TRBJ1-1; D remains unclear. V dropped 0 bases and J dropped 5 bases, with 14 bases sitting between them. CDR1 SGHRS and CDR2 YFSETQ come from the germline V gene. The CDR3 covers 15 residues. The CDR3 region is CASSLVGRFGTEAFF. The CDR3 nucleotides are TGCGCCAGCAGCTTGGTCGGCAGGTTTGGGACTGAAGCTTTCTTT.

This clonotype was recorded a few times. V and J are TRBV15 and TRBJ2-3, with 7 nucleotides matching TRBD2. V gave up 3 bases and J gave up 0 bases; unmatched junction bases: 9. Germline assignment: CDR1 LNHNV and CDR2 YYDKDF (reference sequence). The CDR3 is 17 residues long. The CDR3 DNA reads as TGTGCCACCAGCAGTACTGAGCGGGACCATAGCACAGATACGCAGTATTTT. Protein sequence: CATSSTERDHSTDTQYF.

In regard to this clonotype: Since no conserved phenylalanine or tryptophan closes the CDR3, a read error is the likely cause. This sequence joins TRBV7-2 and TRBJ2-7, with D tentatively TRBD1 (6 bases). Per germline, CDR1 SGHTA and CDR2 FQGNSA. V was clipped by 1 base and J by 2 bases, with 6 bases between them. CDR3 size: 13 residues. The DNA of the CDR3 is TGTGCCAGCAGCTTAGGGACAGCCTACGAGCAGTACTTG. Translating gives CASSLGTAYEQYL.

This clonotype was detected only a few times. The J gene is TRBJ2-3, the V gene TRBV29-1, with a tentative D call TRBD1 (6 bases). The CDR3 loop spans 13 amino acids. Germline lookup yields CDR1 SQVTM and CDR2 ANQGSEA. V lost 4 bases and J lost 3, with 11 bases in between. The CDR3 is CSVGLGATDTQYF. The DNA of the CDR3 is TGCAGCGTTGGGTTGGGGGCAACAGATACGCAGTATTTT.

This chain links TRBV6-5 with TRBJ2-2; 8 nucleotides match TRBD2. The V gene's germline CDR1 is MNHEY and CDR2 SVGAGI. CDR3 length equals 14 residues. After removal of 2 bases from V and 7 bases from J, the junction contained 3 bases not matched to a gene. CDR3 nucleotides: TGTGCCAGCAGTTACGGGCTAGCGGGCGGGGAGCTGTTTTTT. It encodes CASSYGLAGGELFF.

This chain connects TRBV4-3 to TRBJ1-1; D possibly corresponds to TRBD1 (6 bases). Per germline, CDR1 LGHNA and CDR2 YSLEER. This CDR3 has 15 residues. The germline V and J ends were trimmed by 1 base and 3 bases, with 12 bases remaining between them. CDR3 residues: CASSQVGAVDTEAFF. In nucleotides, the CDR3 is TGCGCCAGCAGCCAAGTGGGGGCGGTAGACACTGAAGCTTTCTTT.

This clonotype came up a few times. J is TRBJ1-1 and V is TRBV7-3; the D is unclear. The CDR3 sequence is 14 residues long. Trimming removed 3 bases at V and 1 base at J, with 9 bases between. The germline CDR1 and CDR2 sequences are SGHTA and FQGTGA. The CDR3 nucleotides read TGTGCCAGCAGCTTGCCGGTAAAGAACACTGAAGCTTTCTTT. It translates to CASSLPVKNTEAFF.

A few counts support this clonotype. This rearrangement joins TRBV19 to TRBJ2-1, with a possible D match to TRBD2 (5 bases). V was pared by 0 bases and J by 2 bases, with 14 bases between. The CDR3 extends over 17 amino acids. Germline V gene lookup returns CDR1 LNHDA and CDR2 SQIVND (reference sequence). CDR3 DNA: TGTGCCAGTAGTATAGATCTATCGGGGAACACCTACAATGAGCAGTTCTTC. It codes for CASSIDLSGNTYNEQFF.

The table lists this clonotype with a count of one. The chain has TRBV19 and TRBJ1-5, with D unclear. Trimming took 0 bases from V and 12 from J, leaving 24 bases between them. This CDR3 region has 17 residues. Germline values: CDR1 LNHDA, CDR2 SQIVND (reference sequence). The CDR3 here is CASSIELTLGSSGYQHF. The CDR3 DNA reads as TGTGCCAGTAGTATAGAATTAACCCTCGGGTCTTCTGGTTACCAGCATTTT.

This clonotype was observed a few times. V usage is TRBV12-3 or TRBV12-4 and J usage is TRBJ1-1; D unclear. There are 15 residues in the CDR3. The V gene lost 1 base and the J gene lost 4 bases, with 13 bases spanning the gap. DNA of the CDR3: TGTGCCAGCAGTTTAGAGGTGTGGGGTGGCACTGAAGCTTTCTTT. The encoded protein is CASSLEVWGGTEAFF.

This clonotype was counted a few times. The chain couples TRBV6-2 or TRBV6-3 to TRBJ2-1; the D gene is possibly TRBD2 (5 bases). The V gene lost 7 bases and the J gene lost 2 bases, with 15 bases spanning the gap. This CDR3 is built from 15 residues. Looked up from germline, CDR1 is MNHEY and CDR2 is SVGEGT. This chain's CDR3 is CASTQGRAPYNEQFF. The CDR3, as DNA: TGTGCCAGCACCCAAGGGCGGGCCCCCTACAATGAGCAGTTCTTC.

This clonotype has a handful of counts. The V and J genes are TRBV3-1 and TRBJ2-3; D may match TRBD1 or TRBD2 (6 bases each). The CDR3 length is 14 residues. Germline CDR1 LGHDT, CDR2 YNNKEL (reference sequence). Between the trimmed V and J ends, which lost 10 bases and 6 bases, there was a span of 20 bases. CDR3: CATRGQEPSDTQYF. The CDR3, as DNA: TGTGCCACCCGGGGGCAGGAGCCCTCGGATACGCAGTATTTT.

The chain employs TRBV7-9 and TRBJ2-1, with unresolved D. Germline loops: CDR1 SEHNR, CDR2 FQNEAQ (reference sequence). Trimming stripped 5 bases from V and 2 bases from J, with 13 bases between. The CDR3 runs to 15 residues. CDR3 DNA: TGTGCCAGCAGCGTGATAAACCGTCCCTACAATGAGCAGTTCTTC. The encoded protein is CASSVINRPYNEQFF.

This chain connects TRBV6-5 to TRBJ1-1; TRBD1 matches 8 bases. The CDR3 is 14 amino acids. In germline, CDR1 is MNHEY, CDR2 SVGAGI. V lost 6 bases, J lost 3 bases, and 6 bases stayed unmatched. The CDR3: CASRRTGGDTEAFF. CDR3 DNA: TGTGCCAGCAGGAGAACAGGGGGGGACACTGAAGCTTTCTTT.

This clonotype has ten or more counts. This may arise from a read error, as a much more abundant clone is one base away. This rearrangement joins TRBV5-6 to TRBJ2-4, with D possibly called TRBD1 or TRBD2 (5 bases each). Germline V lookup: CDR1 SGHDT, CDR2 YYEEEE. This CDR3 comprises 14 residues. The CDR3 reads CASSLVTGGNSQYF. The DNA of the CDR3 is TGTGCCAGCAGCTTGGTAACAGGAGGAAACAGTCAGTACTTC. The variable domain in full, completed from reference TRBV5-6 and TRBJ2-4, reads DAGVTQSPTHLIKTRGQQVTLRCSPKSGHDTVSWYQQALGQGPQFIFQYYEEEERQRGNFPDRFSGHQFPNYSSELNVNALLLGDSALYLCASSLVTGGNSQYFGAGTRLSVL.

V and J are TRBV12-3 or TRBV12-4 and TRBJ1-1; D is possibly TRBD1 (6 bases). The V end was cut by 6 bases, the J end by 6 bases, with 17 bases between. The CDR3 sequence is 14 residues long. CDR3 in amino acids: CASSLQGRYSEAFF. The CDR3, as DNA: TGTGCCAGCAGCCTACAGGGAAGATATTCTGAAGCTTTCTTT.

This clonotype appeared a few times. J is TRBJ2-1 and V is TRBV20-1; 7 bases line up with TRBD1. The CDR3 has 14 amino acids. Germline V CDR1 and CDR2: DFQATT, SNEGSKA (reference sequence). After removal of 6 bases from V and 3 bases from J, the junction contained 8 bases not matched to a gene. DNA of the CDR3: TGCAGTGCATCCGGGACAGCTTACTACAATGAGCAGTTCTTC. Translated: CSASGTAYYNEQFF.

This clonotype has more than one count but fewer than ten. The genes are TRBV29-1 and TRBJ2-5; maybe TRBD1 (6 bases). The V end was cut by 3 bases, the J end by 6 bases, with 17 bases between. Germline CDR1 is SQVTM and CDR2 is ANQGSEA. CDR3 length: 14 amino acids. The chain's CDR3 is CSVERPGHGKTQYF. CDR3 in DNA: TGCAGCGTTGAGAGACCGGGACATGGGAAGACCCAGTACTTC. The complete variable domain, with remaining parts taken from reference TRBV29-1 and TRBJ2-5, reads SAVISQKPSRDICQRGTSLTIQCQVDSQVTMMFWYRQQPGQSLTLIATANQGSEATYESGFVIDKFPISRPNLTFSTLTVSNMSPEDSSIYLCSVERPGHGKTQYFGPGTRLLVL.

In regard to this clonotype: A much larger clone sits a single nucleotide away, making a read error possible. This chain joins TRBV12-3 or TRBV12-4 and TRBJ2-1; D is unresolved. The germline V and J ends were trimmed by 5 bases and 5 bases, with 16 bases remaining between them. There are 15 residues in the CDR3. This CDR3 is CASSKGSWPNNEQFF. The DNA for the CDR3 is TGTGCCAGCAGTAAAGGTAGCTGGCCGAACAATGAGCAGTTCTTC.

This clonotype was counted a few times. The rearrangement uses TRBV4-1 and TRBJ2-1, with 9 bases aligning to TRBD2. The ends lost 1 base at V and 0 bases at J; junction bases unmatched: 16. The germline gives CDR1 MGHRA, CDR2 YSYEKL. This CDR3 contains 21 residues. The CDR3 coding sequence is TGCGCCAGCAGCCAAGGGGGCCAGACTAGCGGCACAAGGAGCTCCTACAATGAGCAGTTCTTC. Amino acids: CASSQGGQTSGTRSSYNEQFF.

V gene TRBV7-9 combines with J gene TRBJ2-2; 7 bases match TRBD1. The ends lost 2 bases at V and 4 bases at J; junction bases unmatched: 10. Germline loops: CDR1 SEHNR, CDR2 FQNEAQ (reference sequence). CDR3 length: 17 amino acids. CDR3 coding DNA: TGTGCCAGCAGCTTAACTTTTAGGACAGGAGTCACCGGGGAGCTGTTTTTT. Translating it yields CASSLTFRTGVTGELFF.

Ten or more counts support this clonotype. The chain links TRBV29-1 to TRBJ2-3; D may be TRBD1 or TRBD2 (5 bases each). Germline V lookup: CDR1 SQVTM, CDR2 ANQGSEA. Trimming took off 7 bases at V and 8 bases at J, with 19 bases between the two ends. The CDR3 has 13 residues. The CDR3 nucleotides read TGCAGCGCCAATGATGGGACCCCAAGTACGCAGTATTTT. Residues: CSANDGTPSTQYF.

This clonotype was recorded at least ten times. The chain uses TRBV10-3 and TRBJ2-7; 11 bases line up with TRBD2. The CDR3 runs to 12 residues. Germline-derived CDR1 and CDR2 are ENHRY and SYGVKD. The ends lost 0 bases at V and 11 bases at J; junction bases unmatched: 0. CDR3 nucleotide sequence: TGTGCCATCAGTGAGTCGACTAGCGGGAAGTACTTC. Translation gives CAISESTSGKYF.

In its sample, this clonotype was seen a few times. The chain has TRBV5-1 and TRBJ2-5; a weak D match, TRBD2 (6 bases). The CDR3 runs 16 residues. V lost 0 bases to trimming and J lost 5 bases, with 17 bases between them. CDR1 and CDR2 (germline): SGHRS, YFSETQ. This CDR3 is CASSLGWAGMRETQYF. Here the CDR3 DNA reads TGCGCCAGCAGCTTGGGCTGGGCGGGGATGAGGGAGACCCAGTACTTC.

The chain combines TRBV5-1 with TRBJ2-5, with TRBD2 matching over 7 bases. Germline trimming cut 4 bases from V and 2 bases from J; bases unmatched to any gene: 11. The CDR3 consists of 16 residues. From germline, CDR1 is SGHRS and CDR2 YFSETQ. CDR3 region: CASSPGGLGVQETQYF. CDR3 nucleotides: TGCGCCAGCAGCCCGGGGGGTCTCGGAGTTCAAGAGACCCAGTACTTC.